The 15 T cell receptor beta chains reported below all come from one sample, sequenced in a study of cytomegalovirus exposure and HLA in healthy donors. With 60 Vbeta and 13 Jbeta primers, the PCR was carried out. Assay used: immunoSEQ multiplex PCR; TCRdb lists only in-frame clones, some missing. Among some 150,000 clones, 70% to 80% were seen once, and the ten largest hold 1.8%. Sample: PBMCs. The receptors here all came from a female donor in good health and CMV-seropositive.

V is TRBV5-1 and J is TRBJ2-1; weak D call: TRBD1 (5 bases). Between the trimmed V and J ends, which lost 0 bases and 5 bases, there was a span of 9 bases. Germline CDR1 SGHRS, CDR2 YFSETQ. The CDR3 runs 14 residues. CDR3 residues: CASSLASGHNEQFF. DNA for the CDR3: TGCGCCAGCAGCTTGGCGTCAGGGCACAATGAGCAGTTCTTC.

The chain links TRBV27 to TRBJ2-5, with 15 bases fitting TRBD2. V was pared by 3 bases and J by 4 bases, with 6 bases of the junction left unmatched. CDR1 and CDR2 (germline): MNHEY, SMNVEV (reference sequence). This CDR3 has 17 amino acids. DNA for the CDR3: TGTGCCAGCAGTTTTTGGACTAGCGGGGGGGCGGGAGAGACCCAGTACTTC. Amino acid sequence: CASSFWTSGGAGETQYF.

The rearrangement links TRBV4-1 to TRBJ1-5; a weak D match, TRBD1 (6 bases). V was clipped by 4 bases and J by 6 bases, with 19 bases between them. Germline V lookup: CDR1 MGHRA, CDR2 YSYEKL. This CDR3 spans 16 amino acids. The CDR3 DNA follows: TGCGCCAGCAGCCCATTGCTGTTGACAGGATCTCAGCCCCAGCATTTT. Residues: CASSPLLLTGSQPQHF.

This chain uses TRBV4-1 with TRBJ1-1, with D unclear. Germline loops: CDR1 MGHRA, CDR2 YSYEKL. The CDR3 covers 15 residues. Trimming removed 5 bases at V and 5 bases at J, with 18 bases between. The CDR3 protein is CASSVTGSTRTEAFF. As DNA, the CDR3 is TGCGCCAGCAGCGTAACCGGGAGTACTCGGACTGAAGCTTTCTTT.

J is TRBJ2-7 and V is TRBV11-2, with a possible D match to TRBD2 (6 bases). The CDR3 extends over 16 amino acids. V lost 5 bases, J lost 3 bases, and 20 bases lay in between. Germline CDR1 SGHAT, CDR2 FQNNGV. The CDR3 spells CASSPSTVRGNYEQYF. The CDR3, as DNA: TGTGCCAGCAGCCCCTCCACCGTCCGGGGGAACTACGAGCAGTACTTC.

V is TRBV7-6 and J is TRBJ1-4; no definite D call. The CDR3 contains 14 residues. V was clipped by 6 bases and J by 5 bases, with 13 bases between them. CDR1 SGHVS and CDR2 FNYEAQ come from the germline V gene. The CDR3: CASRSEIANEKLFF. The CDR3, as DNA: TGTGCCAGCAGGTCGGAGATAGCAAATGAAAAACTGTTTTTT.

This chain links TRBV28 with TRBJ1-4; 9 bases are a match to TRBD1. With 4 bases clipped from V and 8 bases from J, the junction kept 11 bases outside the gene matches. CDR1 is MDHEN and CDR2 is SYDVKM in the germline V gene. The CDR3 loop spans 16 amino acids. DNA of the CDR3: TGTGCCAGCAGTTCCAGGACAGGGGAGAGTTTCGAAAAACTGTTTTTT. Its translation: CASSSRTGESFEKLFF.

The chain joins TRBV29-1 to TRBJ2-1, with unresolved D. The ends were cut back, 2 bases at V and 7 bases at J, with 9 bases in the middle. The CDR3 runs 12 residues. CDR1 is SQVTM and CDR2 is ANQGSEA in the germline V gene. The CDR3: CSVEQVNNEQFF. DNA of the CDR3: TGCAGCGTTGAACAGGTGAATAATGAGCAGTTCTTC.

The rearrangement joins TRBV6-6 to TRBJ1-2; TRBD1 might be the D (5 bases). V shed 7 bases and J shed 4 bases, with 13 bases lying between them. The CDR3 is made up of 13 amino acids. CDR1 and CDR2 (germline): MNHNY, SVGAGI (reference sequence). For the CDR3, the DNA is TGTGCCAGCAACTACGACGACAGCTATGGCTACACCTTC. Encoded protein: CASNYDDSYGYTF.

The V call is TRBV11-3, the J call TRBJ2-1; TRBD2 is a possible D gene (6 bases). Trimming cost V 4 bases and J 5 bases, with 18 bases left between them. The CDR3 has 16 residues. Germline lookup yields CDR1 SGHNT and CDR2 YENEEA. The CDR3 sequence: CASSSAHAGLNNEQFF. The CDR3, as DNA: TGTGCCAGCAGCTCTGCGCACGCGGGGTTGAACAATGAGCAGTTCTTC.

The chain employs TRBV18 and TRBJ1-3; D gene unclear. CDR3 size: 15 residues. Germline V gene lookup returns CDR1 KGHSH and CDR2 LQKENI. V was trimmed by 4 bases and J by 0 bases, leaving 10 bases between them. CDR3 loop: CASSHGVPSGNTIYF. The CDR3 DNA is TGTGCCAGCTCACACGGGGTCCCCTCTGGAAACACCATATATTTT. Supplemented by reference TRBV18 and TRBJ1-3, the full variable domain reads NAGVMQNPRHLVRRRGQEARLRCSPMKGHSHVYWYRQLPEEGLKFMVYLQKENIIDESGMPKERFSAEFPKEGPSILRIQQVVRGDSAAYFCASSHGVPSGNTIYFGEGSWLTVV.

The chain recombines TRBV5-6 with TRBJ1-5; 10 nucleotides match TRBD1. The V and J ends lost 4 bases and 5 bases, in that order; junction bases with no gene match: 9. The CDR3 sequence is 16 residues long. Germline CDR1 and CDR2: SGHDT and YYEEEE. The CDR3 reads CASSLYTGTGDQPQHF. The CDR3 nucleotides read TGTGCCAGCAGCCTATACACCGGGACAGGGGATCAGCCCCAGCATTTT. Complete variable domain (other parts from reference TRBV5-6 and TRBJ1-5): DAGVTQSPTHLIKTRGQQVTLRCSPKSGHDTVSWYQQALGQGPQFIFQYYEEEERQRGNFPDRFSGHQFPNYSSELNVNALLLGDSALYLCASSLYTGTGDQPQHFGDGTRLSIL.

V usage is TRBV5-1 and J usage is TRBJ2-4, with 8 bases that match TRBD2. The J segment lost 7 bases and the V segment lost 0 bases, leaving 9 bases of the junction unmatched. Per the germline V gene, CDR1 is SGHRS and CDR2 is YFSETQ. This CDR3 comprises 16 residues. This chain's CDR3 is CASSLAGAGGQNIQYF. The CDR3, as DNA: TGCGCCAGCAGCTTGGCGGGGGCGGGGGGTCAGAACATTCAGTACTTC. The full variable domain, rest sourced from reference TRBV5-1 and TRBJ2-4, is KAGVTQTPRYLIKTRGQQVTLSCSPISGHRSVSWYQQTPGQGLQFLFEYFSETQRNKGNFPGRFSGRQFSNSRSEMNVSTLELGDSALYLCASSLAGAGGQNIQYFGAGTRLSVL.

The gene calls are TRBV10-3 and TRBJ1-2; D is unclear. From germline, CDR1 is ENHRY and CDR2 SYGVKD. Trimming pared 0 bases from V and 5 bases from J, leaving 7 bases between. The length of the CDR3 is 13 residues. The CDR3 protein is CAISESRAYGYTF. In DNA, the CDR3 is TGTGCCATCAGTGAGTCGAGAGCGTATGGCTACACCTTC.

The V call is TRBV28, the J call TRBJ1-1; D not resolved. This CDR3 has 12 amino acids. CDR1 and CDR2 from the germline V gene are MDHEN and SYDVKM. V lost 10 bases and J 7 bases, leaving 16 bases between the germline ends. This chain's CDR3 is CATKVLTGEAFF. The CDR3 region has the DNA TGTGCCACTAAAGTCCTAACTGGTGAAGCTTTCTTT.